A single sample is the source of the 32 T cell receptor beta chains below, sequenced in a study of blood T cells in healthy people across ages. A sample-barcoded 5' primer and a J-beta primer mix were used in a second PCR of roughly 7 to 11 cycles. Each CDR3 protein is one row after TCRdb ran MiXCR on the 5' RACE reads. The sample holds about 670,000 distinct CDR3 sequences; about 51% are singletons and the top ten take roughly 13%. The sequencing input was blood. Receptor source: an elderly woman in good health.

This clonotype was seen repeatedly, ten times or more. The chain has TRBV24-1 and TRBJ1-6, with a weak D call TRBD1 (5 bases). V lost 3 bases and J lost 9, with 5 bases in between. The CDR3 is 12 residues long. CDR1 and CDR2 from the germline V gene are KGHDR and SFDVKD. CDR3 DNA: TGTGCCACCAGTGATGGGGCTTCACCCCTCCACTTT. Its translation: CATSDGASPLHF.

This clonotype has a handful of counts. The rearrangement links TRBV7-9 to TRBJ2-6; possibly TRBD1 for D (6 bases). With 3 bases removed from V and 1 base from J, the gap between germline ends came to 10 bases. This CDR3 comprises 16 residues. Germline values: CDR1 SEHNR, CDR2 FQNEAQ (reference sequence). The CDR3 is CASSFTTGSGANVLTF. The CDR3 DNA sequence: TGTGCCAGCAGCTTCACCACAGGGTCTGGGGCCAACGTCCTGACTTTC.

Many counts were recorded for this clonotype. The genes are TRBV3-1 and TRBJ1-1; weak D call: TRBD1 (5 bases). CDR1 is LGHDT, CDR2 YNNKEL, per germline (reference sequence). CDR3 length: 15 amino acids. Trimming cost V 4 bases and J 2 bases, with 14 bases left between them. CDR3 loop: CASSLAGYGNTEAFF. The CDR3 coding sequence is TGTGCCAGCAGCCTAGCAGGGTATGGAAACACTGAAGCTTTCTTT.

This clonotype was counted ten times or more. The chain is built from TRBV20-1 and TRBJ2-1, with 10 bases matching TRBD2. This CDR3 contains 18 residues. J gave up 4 bases and V 1 base, and 13 bases lay outside the gene matches. Germline V gene lookup returns CDR1 DFQATT and CDR2 SNEGSKA (reference sequence). CDR3 residues: CSARGGLGLAGEYNEQFF. CDR3 DNA: TGCAGTGCTAGAGGGGGGCTGGGTCTAGCGGGGGAGTACAATGAGCAGTTCTTC.

The sample holds many counts of this clonotype. This sequence joins TRBV6-2 or TRBV6-3 and TRBJ2-5, with D tentatively TRBD1 (6 bases). This CDR3 has 14 amino acids. Germline CDR1 and CDR2: MNHEY and SVGEGT. The germline V and J ends were trimmed by 6 bases and 1 base, with 12 bases remaining between them. The CDR3 spells CASSPGTLQETQYF. As DNA, the CDR3 is TGTGCCAGCAGCCCCGGGACACTCCAAGAGACCCAGTACTTC.

The chain joins TRBV2 to TRBJ1-5, with D possibly TRBD1 on 5 matching bases. Matching the DNA end better, TRBJ2-3 makes the J call doubtful. CDR3 length: 15 amino acids. Germline lookup yields CDR1 SNHLY and CDR2 FYNNEI. Here the CDR3 DNA reads TGTGCCAGCACAGAGACAGTGGACGGCGATCAGCCCCAGTATTTT. Its protein product is CASTETVDGDQPQYF.

This clonotype was seen just once. This chain joins TRBV11-1 and TRBJ2-1; 8 bases are a match to TRBD2. The V and J ends lost 5 bases and 4 bases, in that order; junction bases with no gene match: 10. Germline CDR1 is SGHAT and CDR2 is FQDESV (reference sequence). The CDR3 totals 16 residues. The CDR3 reads CASSPGGANQYNEQFF. The CDR3 nucleotides read TGTGCCAGCAGCCCCGGGGGGGCGAATCAATACAATGAGCAGTTCTTC.

This chain joins TRBV28 and TRBJ2-1; 9 bases are a match to TRBD1. V lost 5 bases, J lost 5 bases, and 16 bases stayed unmatched. Germline CDR1 is MDHEN and CDR2 is SYDVKM. This CDR3 has 18 amino acids. CDR3 nucleotides: TGTGCCAGCAGTCCGATAGGGGGACAGGGCCCCCTTAACAATGAGCAGTTCTTC. Its protein is CASSPIGGQGPLNNEQFF.

The gene calls are TRBV27 and TRBJ2-5; D is perhaps TRBD2 (6 bases). With the DNA end fitting TRBJ2-7 better, the J assignment may be wrong. The CDR3 length is 15 residues. The germline CDR1 and CDR2 sequences are MNHEY and SMNVEV (reference sequence). CDR3 bases: TGTGCCAGCAGTAACCGGCTAGCGAAAACCTACGAGCAGTACTTC. Translating it yields CASSNRLAKTYEQYF.

The chain uses TRBV6-2 or TRBV6-3 and TRBJ1-1; TRBD1 matches 7 bases. Trimming took 0 bases from V and 7 from J; bases not matched to a gene: 11. The CDR3 is 16 residues long. The V gene's germline CDR1 is MNHEY and CDR2 SVGEGT. The CDR3 DNA is TGTGCCAGCAGTTACTCTCTCGCCGCGACAGGGAGTGAAGCTTTCTTT. Protein: CASSYSLAATGSEAFF.

This rearrangement joins TRBV20-1 to TRBJ2-1; the D gene could be TRBD1 or TRBD2 (6 bases each). The V gene's germline CDR1 is DFQATT and CDR2 SNEGSKA (reference sequence). The CDR3 is made up of 15 amino acids. Trimming stripped 5 bases from V and 0 bases from J, with 14 bases between. DNA for the CDR3: TGCAGTGCTTTGGGGGGCGAAAGCTCCTACAATGAGCAGTTCTTC. Amino acid sequence: CSALGGESSYNEQFF.

The J gene is TRBJ2-7, the V gene TRBV10-3; the match to TRBD1 covers 8 bases. CDR1 is ENHRY and CDR2 is SYGVKD in the germline V gene. J gave up 7 bases and V 9 bases, and 11 bases lay outside the gene matches. The CDR3 runs 13 residues. In DNA, the CDR3 is TGTGCCATGGCTGGGACAGGTGACAATGAGCAGTACTTC. Its protein product is CAMAGTGDNEQYF.

The V call is TRBV14, the J call TRBJ1-4; no clear D. Germline V gene sequence: CDR1 SGHDN, CDR2 FVKESK. The V gene lost 8 bases and the J gene lost 5 bases, with 18 bases spanning the gap. The CDR3 covers 15 residues. The CDR3 DNA reads as TGTGCCAGCTCTACCACGTGGATGGGGAATGAAAAACTGTTTTTT. Amino acids: CASSTTWMGNEKLFF.

The table lists this clonotype with many counts. The chain is built from TRBV5-1 and TRBJ2-1, with 10 bases matching TRBD2. V was clipped by 2 bases and J by 6 bases; unmatched bases: 5. In germline, CDR1 is SGHRS, CDR2 YFSETQ. The CDR3 has 15 amino acids. The chain's CDR3 is CASSFTLAGANEQFF. CDR3 nucleotide sequence: TGCGCCAGCAGCTTTACTCTAGCGGGAGCCAATGAGCAGTTCTTC. Full variable domain (outside the CDR3, taken from reference TRBV5-1 and TRBJ2-1): KAGVTQTPRYLIKTRGQQVTLSCSPISGHRSVSWYQQTPGQGLQFLFEYFSETQRNKGNFPGRFSGRQFSNSRSEMNVSTLELGDSALYLCASSFTLAGANEQFFGPGTRLTVL.

V is TRBV12-3 or TRBV12-4 and J is TRBJ2-3, with D perhaps TRBD2 (6 bases). The CDR3 runs 14 residues. Trimming shortened V by 3 bases and J by 4 bases, and 11 bases separated the two germline ends. The CDR3 reads CASSLTSSADTQYF. The CDR3 coding sequence is TGTGCCAGCAGTTTGACTTCTAGCGCAGATACGCAGTATTTT.

This clonotype was counted a few times. The gene calls are TRBV7-9 and TRBJ2-7; D is uncertain. Trimming took 1 base from V and 3 from J, leaving 16 bases between them. Germline CDR1 and CDR2: SEHNR and FQNEAQ (reference sequence). This CDR3 has 16 residues. The CDR3 nucleotides are TGTGCCAGCAGCTTAGTCCTACCGCTTCAAGTCTACGAGCAGTACTTC. Translated, it gives CASSLVLPLQVYEQYF.

Ten or more counts support this clonotype. The chain links TRBV5-1 to TRBJ1-4, with D perhaps TRBD1 (5 bases). Germline V CDR1 and CDR2: SGHRS, YFSETQ. V lost 3 bases and J lost 0, with 9 bases in between. This CDR3 spans 15 amino acids. The DNA for the CDR3 is TGCGCCAGCAGCTGGGACGGACCAACTAATGAAAAACTGTTTTTT. Its protein product is CASSWDGPTNEKLFF. The entire variable domain, with the rest obtained from reference TRBV5-1 and TRBJ1-4, is as follows: KAGVTQTPRYLIKTRGQQVTLSCSPISGHRSVSWYQQTPGQGLQFLFEYFSETQRNKGNFPGRFSGRQFSNSRSEMNVSTLELGDSALYLCASSWDGPTNEKLFFGSGTQLSVL.

The chain has TRBV3-1 and TRBJ1-1; D ambiguous. Germline V gene lookup returns CDR1 LGHDT and CDR2 YNNKEL (reference sequence). The V end lost 1 base, the J end lost 8 bases, and 8 bases lay between the germline ends. The CDR3 loop spans 12 amino acids. CDR3 sequence: CASSQGTLEAFF. CDR3 sequence (DNA): TGTGCCAGCAGCCAAGGGACGTTGGAAGCTTTCTTT.

This chain uses TRBV4-1 with TRBJ1-5, with a tentative D call TRBD1 (5 bases). CDR1 is MGHRA, CDR2 YSYEKL, per germline. V lost 1 base, J lost 9 bases, and 16 bases lay in between. This CDR3 spans 15 amino acids. Here the CDR3 reads CASSQGSETARPQHF. The CDR3 DNA sequence: TGCGCCAGCAGCCAAGGGAGTGAGACAGCACGGCCCCAGCATTTT.

Comment on this clonotype: One base away lies a much larger clone, so this may be a sequencing read error. The J gene is TRBJ2-1, the V gene TRBV20-1, with no clear D. The DNA end is a closer match to TRBJ2-7, so the J assignment may be wrong. Germline CDR1 is DFQATT and CDR2 is SNEGSKA (reference sequence). This CDR3 has 13 amino acids. CDR3: CSARGVGYDEQYF. CDR3 in DNA: TGCAGTGCTAGAGGGGTCGGCTACGATGAGCAGTACTTC.

This clonotype was seen only a few times. The rearrangement joins TRBV2 to TRBJ1-4; D is unclear. Germline V gene lookup returns CDR1 SNHLY and CDR2 FYNNEI. There are 12 residues in the CDR3. V was trimmed by 7 bases and J by 8 bases, leaving 11 bases between them. CDR3 DNA: TGTGCCAGCACCCGGAGCGGCGAAAAACTGTTTTTT. Encoded protein: CASTRSGEKLFF.

This clonotype has a handful of counts. V gene TRBV28 combines with J gene TRBJ2-3; D unclear. V was pared by 1 base and J by 4 bases, with 9 bases between. This CDR3 comprises 14 residues. Germline V gene data show CDR1 as MDHEN and CDR2 as SYDVKM. CDR3 nucleotide sequence: TGTGCCAGCAGTTTATCGACGGCGGCAGATACGCAGTATTTT. The encoded protein is CASSLSTAADTQYF.

This rearrangement joins TRBV18 to TRBJ2-7; 8 positions agree with TRBD2. Trimming cost V 2 bases and J 3 bases; bases outside gene matches: 6. This CDR3 contains 15 residues. Looked up from germline, CDR1 is KGHSH and CDR2 is LQKENI. CDR3 loop: CASSPAGGFLYEQYF. CDR3 bases: TGTGCCAGCTCACCAGCGGGAGGCTTCCTCTACGAGCAGTACTTC.

This chain uses TRBV7-3 with TRBJ2-3; 9 positions agree with TRBD1. Trimming removed 4 bases from V and 4 bases from J; junction bases left unmatched: 6. CDR3 length equals 15 residues. In germline, CDR1 is SGHTA, CDR2 FQGTGA. The CDR3 sequence is CASSSSGTGPDTQYF. The DNA of the CDR3 is TGTGCCAGCAGCTCGTCCGGGACAGGGCCAGATACGCAGTATTTT.

As to this clonotype: One junction end disagrees with the germline gene, perhaps due to a read error. CDR3 loop: CAGSLGIGRETQYF. In nucleotides, the CDR3 is TGCGCCGGCAGCTTAGGAATTGGGCGGGAGACCCAGTACTTC. V is TRBV5-1 and J is TRBJ2-7; D call uncertain. The J call is uncertain, as TRBJ2-5 better fits the DNA end. CDR3 length: 14 residues. The germline V gene has CDR1 SGHRS and CDR2 YFSETQ.

The table lists this clonotype with many counts. This chain joins TRBV9 and TRBJ2-5; D not certain. Germline V gives CDR1 SGDLS, CDR2 YYNGEE. The CDR3 is 13 residues long. V dropped 0 bases and J dropped 3 bases, with 6 bases sitting between them. The CDR3 DNA sequence: TGTGCCAGCAGCGTAGGGCTAAAAGAGACCCAGTACTTC. Amino acids: CASSVGLKETQYF.

This clonotype was counted many times. The rearrangement joins TRBV21-1 to TRBJ2-5; TRBD2 was called by the table and not checked on the DNA. TRBV21-1 is an annotated pseudogene. The CDR3 is made up of 16 amino acids. CDR3 amino acids: CASSTYWTSFQETQYF. The CDR3 DNA is TGTGCCAGCAGCACTTACTGGACTAGTTTTCAAGAGACCCAGTACTTC.

The chain has TRBV4-1 and TRBJ2-1; 7 bases are a match to TRBD2. J gave up 9 bases and V 4 bases, and 15 bases lay outside the gene matches. Germline V lookup: CDR1 MGHRA, CDR2 YSYEKL. This CDR3 is 16 amino acids long. The CDR3 spells CASSPILGEGPGEQFF. CDR3 DNA sequence: TGCGCCAGCAGCCCAATCCTAGGGGAGGGCCCTGGTGAGCAGTTCTTC.

The V gene is TRBV15, the J gene TRBJ1-1; 9 nucleotides align to TRBD1. The V gene end was trimmed by 3 bases and the J gene end by 5 bases; junction bases not matched to a gene: 7. CDR1 is LNHNV and CDR2 is YYDKDF in the germline V gene (reference sequence). The length of the CDR3 is 15 residues. This CDR3 is CATSSRDRVYTEAFF. The CDR3 DNA sequence: TGTGCCACCAGCAGTCGGGACAGGGTTTATACTGAAGCTTTCTTT.

The CDR3: CASSQSSGVYYEQYF. DNA of the CDR3: TGTGCCAGCAGCCAATCTTCGGGGGTTTACTACGAGCAGTACTTC. This chain uses TRBV16 with TRBJ2-7, with TRBD2 as a possible D gene (6 bases). This CDR3 spans 15 amino acids. The germline V and J ends were trimmed by 0 bases and 3 bases, with 12 bases remaining between them. CDR1 and CDR2 (germline): KGHSY, FQNENV. The whole variable domain, remainder taken from reference TRBV16 and TRBJ2-7, is GEEVAQTPKHLVRGEGQKAKLYCAPIKGHSYVFWYQQVLKNEFKFLISFQNENVFDETGMPKERFSAKCLPNSPCSLEIQATKLEDSAVYFCASSQSSGVYYEQYFGPGTRLTVT.

There are many counts of this clonotype. This chain uses TRBV29-1 with TRBJ1-2; weak D call: TRBD1 (6 bases). Germline assignment: CDR1 SQVTM and CDR2 ANQGSEA. V was pared by 5 bases and J by 4 bases, with 17 bases between. This CDR3 has 14 amino acids. The CDR3 bases are TGCAGCGTTCAGGACAGTCCGGCCCTCTATGGCTACACCTTC. Protein product: CSVQDSPALYGYTF.

This clonotype was counted a single time. This chain connects TRBV7-8 to TRBJ1-3, with 7 positions matching TRBD1. The CDR3 has 17 residues. Germline V gene lookup returns CDR1 SGHVS and CDR2 FQNEAQ. V was clipped by 1 base and J by 3 bases; unmatched bases: 9. CDR3 in DNA: TGTGCCAGCAGCTTAGTATCAGAAGGGGGCAATGGAAACACCATATATTTT. Residues: CASSLVSEGGNGNTIYF.